This T cell receptor beta chain was recorded in a study of blood T cell repertoires in COVID-19. Study summary: Sites in the United States, Italy and Spain provided acute and convalescent COVID-19 samples.

The V gene lost 4 bases and the J gene lost 3 bases, with 4 bases spanning the gap. This CDR3 region has 11 residues. Under the authors' procedure: Quantification of nucleated cells was approximated via reference gene primer amplification. The data were produced by immunoSEQ multiplex PCR, yet TCRdb's version contains in-frame clones alone and is incomplete. Clonal size and the V and J genes are those of that table, whereas D and trimming came from the DNA. The sample has under 500,000 clones, 70% to 90% seen once. Participant age was roughly 18 to 100 years, and participants resided in about 25 US areas.

Sequencing was performed on PBMCs or T cells enriched from blood (not recorded which). This clonotype was obtained from a woman under 30 with acute COVID-19. This chain uses TRBV23-1 with TRBJ2-7; D is unresolved. TRBV23-1 is treated as an ORF (open reading frame) with a function not yet certain. The CDR3 sequence: CASSPYYEQYF. The CDR3 bases are TGCGCCAGCAGTCCCTACTACGAGCAGTACTTC.